Following are 23 T cell receptor beta chains from one sample sequenced in a study of OX40 agonist ivuxolimab in advanced cancers. Sequencing used immunoSEQ multiplex PCR; TCRdb keeps in-frame clones, though not all of them. The sample records approximately 60,000 clones, approximately 93% being singletons. This specimen consisted of CD4+ or CD8+ T cells sorted from blood, obtained in a trial of the OX40 agonist ivuxolimab. These receptors originate from an adult with an advanced solid tumor such as melanoma, head and neck, liver or kidney cancer.

This clone came up once. The chain uses TRBV28 and TRBJ2-5, with 7 bases that match TRBD2. The CDR3 totals 14 residues. After removal of 7 bases from V and 3 bases from J, the junction contained 8 bases not matched to a gene. Germline assignment: CDR1 MDHEN and CDR2 SYDVKM. Written as DNA, the CDR3 is TGTGCCAGCAACCTGATGGGAGGGGAAGAGACCCAGTACTTC. This gives the protein CASNLMGGEETQYF.

This sequence joins TRBV14 and TRBJ2-7; D could derive from TRBD1 or TRBD2 (5 bases each). The V end was cut by 1 base, the J end by 9 bases, with 16 bases between. The CDR3 loop spans 14 amino acids. Germline assignment: CDR1 SGHDN and CDR2 FVKESK. The CDR3 protein is CASSQVGTARMQYF. The DNA for the CDR3 is TGTGCCAGCAGCCAAGTAGGGACGGCGAGGATGCAGTACTTC. Filled out from reference TRBV14 and TRBJ2-7, the complete variable domain reads EAGVTQFPSHSVIEKGQTVTLRCDPISGHDNLYWYRRVMGKEIKFLLHFVKESKQDESGMPNNRFLAERTGGTYSTLKVQPAELEDSGVYFCASSQVGTARMQYFGPGTRLTVT.

This clone has only a few counts. This chain joins TRBV5-1 and TRBJ2-2; D gene ambiguous. With 6 bases removed from V and 6 bases from J, the gap between germline ends came to 9 bases. In germline, CDR1 is SGHRS, CDR2 YFSETQ. CDR3 length: 12 amino acids. The CDR3 sequence is CASNRVPGELFF. DNA for the CDR3: TGCGCCAGCAATCGTGTACCCGGGGAGCTGTTTTTT.

The chain couples TRBV7-2 to TRBJ2-4; 9 nucleotides match TRBD1. V lost 5 bases, J lost 7 bases, and 12 bases stayed unmatched. Germline values: CDR1 SGHTA, CDR2 FQGNSA. This CDR3 has 16 amino acids. The CDR3 sequence is CASSEGPGTGYNIQYF. Written as DNA, the CDR3 is TGTGCCAGCAGCGAGGGACCCGGGACAGGGTATAACATTCAGTACTTC.

CDR3 protein: CATSLAGPPRSTDTQYF. CDR3 nucleotide sequence: TGTGCCACCTCCTTGGCGGGACCGCCCCGAAGCACAGATACGCAGTATTTT. This sequence joins TRBV19 and TRBJ2-3; weak D call: TRBD2 (6 bases). The CDR3 runs 17 residues. V lost 10 bases and J lost 0, with 23 bases in between. Germline CDR1 LNHDA, CDR2 SQIVND (reference sequence).

Only one count was recorded for this clone. The chain has TRBV28 and TRBJ1-5; D is unresolved. The CDR3 contains 14 residues. Trimming removed 3 bases at V and 3 bases at J, with 9 bases between. Germline lookup yields CDR1 MDHEN and CDR2 SYDVKM. CDR3 amino acids: CASSLRVYNQPQHF. CDR3 sequence (DNA): TGTGCCAGCAGTTTGAGAGTATACAATCAGCCCCAGCATTTT. Based on the CDR3 plus reference TRBV28 and TRBJ1-5, the full variable domain is DVKVTQSSRYLVKRTGEKVFLECVQDMDHENMFWYRQDPGLGLRLIYFSYDVKMKEKGDIPEGYSVSREKKERFSLILESASTNQTSMYLCASSLRVYNQPQHFGDGTRLSIL.

V and J are TRBV5-6 and TRBJ1-2; tentative D call: TRBD1 (5 bases). CDR1 and CDR2 (germline): SGHDT, YYEEEE. Trimming cost V 0 bases and J 7 bases, with 10 bases left between them. The CDR3 sequence is 13 residues long. The DNA of the CDR3 is TGTGCCAGCAGCTTGGGAGACGGGGGTGGCTACACCTTC. It encodes CASSLGDGGGYTF.

The J gene is TRBJ2-7, the V gene TRBV6-5; D is unresolved. Germline V lookup: CDR1 MNHEY, CDR2 SVGAGI. The CDR3 covers 13 residues. Trimming took 5 bases from V and 3 from J, leaving 11 bases between them. The CDR3 loop reads CASSPTEYYEQYF. CDR3 sequence (DNA): TGTGCCAGCAGTCCTACAGAATACTACGAGCAGTACTTC.

The rearrangement uses TRBV19 and TRBJ2-2, with TRBD1 matching over 8 bases. This CDR3 spans 14 amino acids. Germline V gene lookup returns CDR1 LNHDA and CDR2 SQIVND (reference sequence). V dropped 3 bases and J dropped 6; count of bases not matched to a gene: 3. The CDR3 nucleotides read TGTGCCAGTAGTATGCAGGGGGCCGCCGGGGAGCTGTTTTTT. It encodes CASSMQGAAGELFF.

The V gene is TRBV28, the J gene TRBJ1-2, with D uncertain. Germline V gene data show CDR1 as MDHEN and CDR2 as SYDVKM. The V end was cut by 6 bases, the J end by 8 bases, with 7 bases between. The CDR3 is made up of 10 amino acids. This CDR3 is CASRRSGYTF. CDR3 nucleotide sequence: TGTGCCAGCAGGAGGAGCGGCTACACCTTC.

V usage is TRBV27 and J usage is TRBJ2-7; D not resolved. The V gene lost 5 bases and the J gene lost 0 bases, with 5 bases spanning the gap. CDR1 and CDR2 from the germline V gene are MNHEY and SMNVEV (reference sequence). This CDR3 is built from 12 residues. The CDR3: CASSTSSYEQYF. DNA of the CDR3: TGTGCCAGCAGTACCAGCTCCTACGAGCAGTACTTC.

This clone was observed a single time. The rearrangement joins TRBV2 to TRBJ2-7; no clear D gene. Between the trimmed V and J ends, which lost 6 bases and 3 bases, there was a span of 9 bases. CDR1 and CDR2 (germline): SNHLY, FYNNEI. CDR3 size: 12 residues. DNA of the CDR3: TGTGCCAGCAGAAAAAGGTACTACGAGCAGTACTTC. As protein: CASRKRYYEQYF.

The chain has TRBV27 and TRBJ2-1, with D possibly TRBD1 on 6 matching bases. This CDR3 region has 14 residues. Deletions cut 6 bases from V and 9 bases from J, with 18 bases between. Germline CDR1 and CDR2: MNHEY and SMNVEV (reference sequence). CDR3 in DNA: TGTGCCAGCAGGCCAGCAGGGGTGGTCGGTGAGCAGTTCTTC. As protein: CASRPAGVVGEQFF.

V usage is TRBV28 and J usage is TRBJ1-1, with D perhaps TRBD1 (5 bases). Deletions cut 3 bases from V and 5 bases from J, with 10 bases between. Germline V CDR1 and CDR2: MDHEN, SYDVKM. This CDR3 contains 13 residues. CDR3 in amino acids: CASSLVGGTEAFF. The CDR3 bases are TGTGCCAGCAGTTTGGTGGGGGGAACTGAAGCTTTCTTT.

V is TRBV28 and J is TRBJ2-2; D is possibly TRBD2 (6 bases). CDR1 and CDR2 from the germline V gene are MDHEN and SYDVKM. Trimming cost V 4 bases and J 7 bases, with 25 bases left between them. This CDR3 contains 18 residues. The CDR3 loop is CASSSSGLVGDWNGELFF. Written as DNA, the CDR3 is TGTGCCAGCAGTTCGTCCGGACTCGTGGGGGACTGGAACGGGGAGCTGTTTTTT.

This rearrangement joins TRBV14 to TRBJ2-1; 11 positions agree with TRBD2. Germline V CDR1 and CDR2: SGHDN, FVKESK. This CDR3 has 17 amino acids. The V and J ends lost 0 bases and 6 bases, in that order; junction bases with no gene match: 7. CDR3 coding DNA: TGTGCCAGCAGCCAAGATCTGCGTAGCGGGAGGGTCAATGAGCAGTTCTTC. Translating gives CASSQDLRSGRVNEQFF.

The rearrangement uses TRBV7-9 and TRBJ2-1; D uncertain. There are 13 residues in the CDR3. With 1 base removed from V and 7 bases from J, the gap between germline ends came to 8 bases. CDR1 and CDR2 (germline): SEHNR, FQNEAQ (reference sequence). The CDR3 nucleotides are TGTGCCAGCAGCTTAGAGACACGGAATGAGCAGTTCTTC. Translating it yields CASSLETRNEQFF.

The J gene is TRBJ1-3, the V gene TRBV27, with unresolved D. V was cut by 6 bases and J by 6 bases, with 21 bases left in between. This CDR3 comprises 16 residues. Germline V gene data show CDR1 as MNHEY and CDR2 as SMNVEV (reference sequence). This chain's CDR3 is CASSPSSGEVLNTIYF. In DNA form, the CDR3 reads TGTGCCAGCAGCCCCTCCAGCGGGGAGGTTTTAAACACCATATATTTT.

This clone was counted only a few times. This sequence joins TRBV21-1 and TRBJ1-2. TRBV21-1 constitutes a pseudogene. This CDR3 is built from 13 residues. The CDR3 loop reads CASPKVASRGYTF. The CDR3 bases are TGTGCCAGCCCCAAAGTGGCCTCCCGGGGCTACACCTTC.

The rearrangement links TRBV28 to TRBJ1-5; no firm D call. V lost 8 bases, J lost 12 bases, and 17 bases lay in between. There are 12 residues in the CDR3. From germline, CDR1 is MDHEN and CDR2 SYDVKM. CDR3 amino acids: CASGPGGLIQHF. The CDR3 DNA is TGTGCCAGCGGGCCAGGAGGACTGATCCAGCATTTT.

The rearrangement uses TRBV9 and TRBJ2-1, with 9 bases lining up with TRBD2. The germline V gene encodes CDR1 SGDLS and CDR2 YYNGEE. The CDR3 consists of 16 residues. V lost 7 bases and J lost 2; bases outside the gene matches: 10. CDR3 DNA: TGTGCCAGCGGTGCTAGCGGGGAGAGCCCCTACAATGAGCAGTTCTTC. As protein: CASGASGESPYNEQFF. The variable domain in full, with the rest retrieved from reference TRBV9 and TRBJ2-1, is DSGVTQTPKHLITATGQRVTLRCSPRSGDLSVYWYQQSLDQGLQFLIQYYNGEERAKGNILERFSAQQFPDLHSELNLSSLELGDSALYFCASGASGESPYNEQFFGPGTRLTVL.

The rearrangement uses TRBV27 and TRBJ2-6; D is undetermined. CDR1 and CDR2 (germline): MNHEY, SMNVEV (reference sequence). The CDR3 sequence is 13 residues long. V was shortened by 8 bases and J by 4 bases, with 9 bases between the two germline ends. CDR3 residues: CASALGGANVLTF. CDR3 DNA: TGTGCCAGCGCGCTTGGGGGGGCCAACGTCCTGACTTTC.

The sample holds one count of this clone. This chain uses TRBV15 with TRBJ2-1, with a possible D match to TRBD1 (5 bases). There are 15 residues in the CDR3. Trimming removed 4 bases from V and 3 bases from J, with 13 bases in between. The germline V gene has CDR1 LNHNV and CDR2 YYDKDF (reference sequence). The CDR3 here is CATSIRAGNYNEQFF. Here the CDR3 DNA reads TGTGCCACCAGCATACGGGCAGGGAACTACAATGAGCAGTTCTTC.